This TCR beta chain was recovered during a study of T cell responses to AZD1222 COVID-19 vaccine. With regard to this clone: Its antigen remains unknown.

The study, taken as a whole, reports: Donor demographics were predominantly white British with a female majority; clonal diversity may be underestimated.

The method was immunoSEQ multiplex PCR; TCRdb's version includes in-frame clones alone and lacks a portion of them. The sample lists about 120,000 clones, 85% to 90% occurring once. V lost 5 bases and J lost 7, with 11 bases in between. The CDR3 sequence is 13 residues long. Germline V gene sequence: CDR1 SGHVS, CDR2 FQNEAQ. V is TRBV7-8 and J is TRBJ2-2; D not certain. This specimen consisted of peripheral blood, obtained on day 0 of AZD1222 vaccination. This clonotype was sampled from an adult in good health. CDR3 DNA: TGTGCCAGCAGCCCCTCTTACTACGGGGAGCTGTTTTTT. Amino acid sequence: CASSPSYYGELFF.